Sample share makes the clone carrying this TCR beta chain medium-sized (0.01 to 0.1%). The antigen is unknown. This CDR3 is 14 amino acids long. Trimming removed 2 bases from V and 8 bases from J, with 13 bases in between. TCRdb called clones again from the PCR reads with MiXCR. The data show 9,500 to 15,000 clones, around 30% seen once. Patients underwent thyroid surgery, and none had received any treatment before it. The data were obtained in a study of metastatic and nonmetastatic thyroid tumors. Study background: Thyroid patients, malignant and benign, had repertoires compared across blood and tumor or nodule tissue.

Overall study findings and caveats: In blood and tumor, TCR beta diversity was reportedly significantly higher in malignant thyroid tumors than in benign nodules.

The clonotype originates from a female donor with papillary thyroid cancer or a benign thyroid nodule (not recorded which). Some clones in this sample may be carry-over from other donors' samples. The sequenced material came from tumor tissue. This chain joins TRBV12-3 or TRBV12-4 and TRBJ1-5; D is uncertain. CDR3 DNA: TGTGCCAGCAGTTTATCTGGGGAAAGAAAGCCCCAGCATTTT. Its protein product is CASSLSGERKPQHF.